This T cell receptor (beta chain) was obtained from a study of sequential checkpoint blockade in melanoma (dated by TCRdb to between 2018 and 2020). Notes on the research overall: Patients were assigned by 1:1 randomization to either first-line nivolumab followed by ipilimumab (arm A) or ipilimumab followed by nivolumab (arm B). Maintenance nivolumab was given following each of the two trial sequences. General conclusions and limits of the study: The model for predicting response that combines TCR metrics with mutation burden needs to be validated in larger, independent patient cohorts.

This clone appeared once. Its antigen is unknown. There are no base qualities to consult, and no much larger clone falls within one base. From the cysteine through the phenylalanine, the CDR3 covers 13 amino acids. Only the CDR3 portion is preserved as DNA: 39 bases, with reading frame beginning at the first base. V and J are trimmed by 1 base and 7 bases, and the gene matches miss 1 base of the junction. As encoded in the germline V gene (reference sequence), CDR1 is PRHDT while CDR2 is FYEKMQ. TCRbeta CDR3 regions were immunosequenced from genomic DNA with the immunoSEQ Assay. Before high-throughput sequencing, the genomic DNA was amplified using bias-controlled multiplex PCR. Per the original workflow: To quantify the absolute abundance of each unique TCRbeta CDR3 region, the sequences were collapsed and filtered. Clonality, defined as 1 minus Pielou's evenness, was calculated using productive rearrangements only. Clones with significantly greater frequencies in on-treatment versus baseline samples were identified using a previously published method. TCRdb stores this immuneACCESS table with in-frame sequences only. Part of the clones is absent; in the studies checked, under half of the shortfall reflects unresolved V genes, and no reason is known for the rest. Clone size and V and J calls were adopted from that table, with D and trimming inferred from the DNA. Present in this sample are some 30,000 clones, about four fifths of which were seen just once. Around 19% of the sample lies in the top ten.

In the paper's terms, the treatment or condition label means: randomized to nivolumab then ipilimumab (arm A) or the reverse (arm B). No trial patient had received prior DNA-damaging chemotherapy. Live CD3+CD8+ cells negative for CD19 and CD56 were sorted from thawed PBMCs on a FACS Aria II flow cytometer. The samples were obtained from melanoma patients enrolled in CheckMate 064, an open-label, randomized phase II trial testing sequential checkpoint blockade. Peripheral blood mononuclear cells were obtained through leukapheresis, purified using Ficoll-Paque, and frozen in human serum containing roughly 10% DMSO. Immediately after sorting, the purity of the sorted blood CD3+CD8+ cells was confirmed to be >98%, and DNA was then extracted.

Rearrangement joined TRBV13 to TRBJ1-5; the central 7 bases match TRBD1. The material sequenced was CD8+ T cells sorted from blood (inferred from file names), taken from a patient given nivolumab and ipilimumab in sequence. The sequence was collected from a human donor with melanoma. The CDR3 region: CASSLDRGQPQHF. In nucleotide form, the sequence is TGTGCCAGCAGCTTAGACAGGGGCCAGCCCCAGCATTTT.